One sample yielded the 14 T cell receptor beta chains listed below, sequenced in a study of CD8 T cells in ankylosing spondylitis. TCRdb re-derived calls from the 5' RACE reads in MiXCR, one entry per CDR3 protein. The sample holds 250,000 or so distinct CDR3 sequences, around 10% seen once. Sequencing input: blood, either unsorted or a sorted T cell fraction (not recorded which). The receptors were gathered from a male donor with ankylosing spondylitis or in good health (not recorded which).

Many counts were recorded for this clonotype. The chain uses TRBV14 and TRBJ2-1, with D hard to call. Trimming stripped 8 bases from V and 1 base from J, with 6 bases between. The CDR3 runs 12 residues. The V gene's germline CDR1 is SGHDN and CDR2 FVKESK. The CDR3 DNA sequence: TGTGCCAGCGGCGCATCCTACAATGAGCAGTTCTTC. Translating gives CASGASYNEQFF.

Many counts were recorded for this clonotype. V and J are TRBV20-1 and TRBJ2-1; 8 positions agree with TRBD2. There are 17 residues in the CDR3. Germline CDR1 DFQATT, CDR2 SNEGSKA (reference sequence). After removal of 0 bases from V and 0 bases from J, the junction contained 7 bases not matched to a gene. CDR3 loop: CSARDQVGTSSYNEQFF. DNA for the CDR3: TGCAGTGCTAGAGATCAGGTTGGGACTAGCTCCTACAATGAGCAGTTCTTC.

The chain is built from TRBV7-9 and TRBJ1-2; maybe TRBD1 (5 bases). V was shortened by 5 bases and J by 5 bases, with 15 bases between the two germline ends. Germline V gene sequence: CDR1 SEHNR, CDR2 FQNEAQ (reference sequence). The length of the CDR3 is 14 residues. DNA of the CDR3: TGTGCCAGCAGCGCCCCTGGGACGGTGTATGGCTACACCTTC. This translates into CASSAPGTVYGYTF. Drawing the rest from reference TRBV7-9 and TRBJ1-2, the complete variable domain is DTGVSQNPRHKITKRGQNVTFRCDPISEHNRLYWYRQTLGQGPEFLTYFQNEAQLEKSRLLSDRFSAERPKGSFSTLEIQRTEQGDSAMYLCASSAPGTVYGYTFGSGTRLTVV.

The chain carries TRBV6-1 and TRBJ2-1, with 9 bases aligning to TRBD1. V shed 6 bases, J shed 1 base, and the junction held 16 bases outside the gene matches. In germline, CDR1 is MNHNS, CDR2 SASEGT. There are 19 residues in the CDR3. The CDR3 is CASRGPGTGRETSYNEQFF. The CDR3 DNA reads as TGTGCCAGCAGGGGTCCCGGGACAGGGAGGGAAACTTCCTACAATGAGCAGTTCTTC.

This clonotype occurred many times. The rearrangement joins TRBV4-1 to TRBJ2-1; D may be TRBD1 (5 bases). The V and J ends lost 0 bases and 5 bases respectively, with 14 bases between them. CDR3 length: 16 amino acids. The germline V gene encodes CDR1 MGHRA and CDR2 YSYEKL. CDR3 region: CASSQDASGSHNEQFF. In DNA, the CDR3 is TGCGCCAGCAGCCAAGATGCGTCAGGGTCCCACAATGAGCAGTTCTTC.

This clonotype has at least ten counts. The chain links TRBV5-5 to TRBJ1-2; TRBD1 might be the D (6 bases). Trimming took off 2 bases at V and 5 bases at J, with 10 bases between the two ends. The germline V gene has CDR1 SGHKS and CDR2 YYEKEE (reference sequence). The CDR3 has 13 amino acids. The CDR3 DNA reads as TGTGCCAGCAGCTTAGAACAGGGTTATGGCTACACCTTC. It translates to CASSLEQGYGYTF.

This clonotype is medium-sized in the sample. This sequence joins TRBV5-1 and TRBJ1-2, with TRBD1 as a possible D gene (5 bases). Germline values: CDR1 SGHRS, CDR2 YFSETQ. This CDR3 has 13 amino acids. V was pared by 4 bases and J by 2 bases, with 9 bases between. The CDR3 DNA reads TGCGCCAGCAGCCCCACAGGAAACTATGGCTACACCTTC. It codes for CASSPTGNYGYTF. Full variable domain (outside the CDR3, taken from reference TRBV5-1 and TRBJ1-2): KAGVTQTPRYLIKTRGQQVTLSCSPISGHRSVSWYQQTPGQGLQFLFEYFSETQRNKGNFPGRFSGRQFSNSRSEMNVSTLELGDSALYLCASSPTGNYGYTFGSGTRLTVV.

There are many counts of this clonotype. The J gene is TRBJ1-5, the V gene TRBV10-2, with a tentative D call TRBD1 (5 bases). CDR1 is WSHSY, CDR2 SAAADI, per germline. V was clipped by 6 bases and J by 3 bases, with 12 bases between them. CDR3 length: 14 residues. Here the CDR3 DNA reads TGCGCCAGCAGCCCCGACAGTGCCAATCAGCCCCAGCATTTT. This sequence encodes CASSPDSANQPQHF.

The chain is built from TRBV20-1 and TRBJ1-1; TRBD1 might be the D (6 bases). Germline V gene sequence: CDR1 DFQATT, CDR2 SNEGSKA (reference sequence). Trimming took 6 bases from V and 1 from J, leaving 15 bases between them. The CDR3 contains 14 residues. The CDR3: CSASSGAGNTEAFF. The CDR3 DNA reads TGCAGTGCCTCGTCGGGGGCCGGGAACACTGAAGCTTTCTTT.

This clonotype has only a few counts. This chain joins TRBV29-1 and TRBJ1-2; 8 positions agree with TRBD1. The ends lost 5 bases at V and 7 bases at J; junction bases unmatched: 9. The CDR3 runs 13 residues. CDR1 SQVTM and CDR2 ANQGSEA come from the germline V gene. The CDR3 protein is CSVMGQGASGYTF. The CDR3 nucleotides read TGCAGCGTTATGGGGCAGGGGGCGTCTGGCTACACCTTC. The whole variable domain, filled in from reference TRBV29-1 and TRBJ1-2, reads SAVISQKPSRDICQRGTSLTIQCQVDSQVTMMFWYRQQPGQSLTLIATANQGSEATYESGFVIDKFPISRPNLTFSTLTVSNMSPEDSSIYLCSVMGQGASGYTFGSGTRLTVV.

In its sample, this clonotype was seen a few times. As DNA, the CDR3 is TGCAGTGCTCTACAATGGACAGGGATCGGGAACACTGAAGCTTTCTTT. It specifies CSALQWTGIGNTEAFF. The chain joins TRBV20-1 to TRBJ1-1; TRBD1 aligns across 8 bases. Germline V gene sequence: CDR1 DFQATT, CDR2 SNEGSKA (reference sequence). The V and J ends lost 5 bases and 1 base, in that order; junction bases with no gene match: 12. CDR3 length: 16 residues.

The chain links TRBV4-1 to TRBJ1-2; D gene unclear. Trimming took off 1 base at V and 4 bases at J, with 10 bases between the two ends. CDR3 size: 14 residues. CDR1 and CDR2 (germline): MGHRA, YSYEKL. This chain's CDR3 is CASSQVGRSYGYTF. CDR3 sequence (DNA): TGCGCCAGCAGCCAAGTGGGCAGAAGCTATGGCTACACCTTC.

This clonotype was seen only a few times. An end of the junction does not agree with germline; a read error may underlie this. V and J are TRBV7-3 and TRBJ1-1; D remains unclear. CDR1 and CDR2 (germline): SGHTA, FQGTGA. The CDR3 has 13 amino acids. The CDR3 spells CASSLLRAGPPYF. DNA for the CDR3: TGTGCCAGCAGCTTATTAAGGGCAGGCCCCCCGTACTTT.

To note about this clonotype: This may arise from a read error, as a much more abundant clone is one base away. The V and J genes are TRBV20-1 and TRBJ2-5; 7 positions agree with TRBD1. V shed 3 bases, J shed 2 bases, and the junction held 9 bases outside the gene matches. Germline V gives CDR1 DFQATT, CDR2 SNEGSKA (reference sequence). The CDR3 loop spans 15 amino acids. The CDR3 DNA reads TGCAGTGCTAGGGCCCCGACAGGGAGACAAGAGACCCAGTACTTC. Residues: CSARAPTGRQETQYF.